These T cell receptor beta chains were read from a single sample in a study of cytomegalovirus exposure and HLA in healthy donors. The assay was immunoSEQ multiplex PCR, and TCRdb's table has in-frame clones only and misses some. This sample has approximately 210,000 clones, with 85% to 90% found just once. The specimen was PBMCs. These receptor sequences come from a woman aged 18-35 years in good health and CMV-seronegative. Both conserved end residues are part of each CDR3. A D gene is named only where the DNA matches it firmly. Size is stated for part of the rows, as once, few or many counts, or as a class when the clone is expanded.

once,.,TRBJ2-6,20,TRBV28,TGTGCCAGCAGTTTATACCTGGGGGCGTCAGTCAACTCTGGGGCCAACGTCCTGACTTTC,CASSLYLGASVNSGANVLTF
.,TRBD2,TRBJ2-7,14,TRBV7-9,TGTGCCAGCAGCCTAGCGGGAGGCGCCTACGAGCAGTACTTC,CASSLAGGAYEQYF
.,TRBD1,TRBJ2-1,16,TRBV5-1,TGCGCCAGCAGCTTGTGGGTGCCGGGACAGGGGGTTGAGCAGTTCTTC,CASSLWVPGQGVEQFF
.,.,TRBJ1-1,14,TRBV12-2,TGTGCAAGTCGCTACGGGACAGGAATTATTGAAGCTTTCTTT,CASRYGTGIIEAFF
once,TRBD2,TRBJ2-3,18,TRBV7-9,TGTGCCAGCAGCTTGGGGACTAGCGGGAGGTCGATCACAGATACGCAGTATTTT,CASSLGTSGRSITDTQYF
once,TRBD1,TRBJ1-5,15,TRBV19,TGTGCCAGTAGGCTGCGGGACAGGGGGGATCAGCCCCAGCATTTT,CASRLRDRGDQPQHF
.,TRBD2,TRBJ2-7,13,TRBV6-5,TGTGCCAGCGTGCGACTAGCGCCTTACGAGCAGTACTTC,CASVRLAPYEQYF
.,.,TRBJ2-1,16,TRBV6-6,TGTGCCAGCAGGCGGCTCGGCGCCTTGATGTACAATGAGCAGTTCTTC,CASRRLGALMYNEQFF
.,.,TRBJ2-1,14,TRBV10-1,TGCGCCAGCAGCCGCGGCAGGGTGTACAATGAGCAGTTCTTC,CASSRGRVYNEQFF
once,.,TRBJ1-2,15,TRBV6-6,TGTGCCAGCAGTTCCCCTTTATCGGCAGGGGATGGCTACACCTTC,CASSSPLSAGDGYTF
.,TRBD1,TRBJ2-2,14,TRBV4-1,TGCGCCAGCATGGACAGGGCCGCCGCCGGGGAGCTGTTTTTT,CASMDRAAAGELFF
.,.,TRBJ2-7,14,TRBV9,TGTGCCAGCAGCGCCGGACTCCACGGCTACGAGCAGTACTTC,CASSAGLHGYEQYF
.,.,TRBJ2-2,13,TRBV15,TGTGCCACCAGCCGACGGGACACCGGGGAGCTGTTTTTT,CATSRRDTGELFF
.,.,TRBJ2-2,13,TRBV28,TGTGCCAGCAGCTGGAGAGGGACCGGGGAGCTGTTTTTT,CASSWRGTGELFF
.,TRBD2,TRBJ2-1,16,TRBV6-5,TGTGCCAGCAGTTACTATGGGACTAGCGGTTACAATGAGCAGTTCTTC,CASSYYGTSGYNEQFF
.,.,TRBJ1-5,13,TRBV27,TGTGCCAGCGGGAAGTCACAGGGTCAGCCCCAGCATTTT,CASGKSQGQPQHF
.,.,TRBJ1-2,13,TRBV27,TGTGCCAGCAGTTCAGGGGTAAACTATGGCTACACCTTC,CASSSGVNYGYTF
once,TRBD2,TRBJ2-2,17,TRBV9,TGTGCCAGCAGCGTACCCCGGACTAGCGGGAACACCGGGGAGCTGTTTTTT,CASSVPRTSGNTGELFF
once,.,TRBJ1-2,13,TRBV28,TGTGCCAGCAGTTTAGCAGGGGACTATGGCTACACCTTC,CASSLAGDYGYTF
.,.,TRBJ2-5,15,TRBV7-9,TGTGCCAGCAGCTTATCCCTTAGCTCTGGTGAGACCCAGTACTTC,CASSLSLSSGETQYF
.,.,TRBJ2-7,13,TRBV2,TGTGCCAGCAGTGGGAGGGACTCCTACGAGCAGTACTTC,CASSGRDSYEQYF
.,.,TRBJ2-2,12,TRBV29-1,TGCAGCGCCAGTGGTTCTCCCGGGGAGCTGTTTTTT,CSASGSPGELFF
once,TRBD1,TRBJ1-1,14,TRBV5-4,TGTGCCAGCAGCTTGGCAGGGGGGCGTACTGAAGCTTTCTTT,CASSLAGGRTEAFF
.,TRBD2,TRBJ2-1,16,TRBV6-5,TGTGCCAGCAGTTACTCGGGACTAGCGGGCTTGGATGAGCAGTTCTTC,CASSYSGLAGLDEQFF
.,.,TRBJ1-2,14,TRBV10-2,TGCGCCACCAGCATCGGACTCAGCCCCTATGGCTACACCTTC,CATSIGLSPYGYTF
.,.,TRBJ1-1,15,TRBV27,TGTGCCAGCAGTTCTAGGGGTGATAGGACCACTGAAGCTTTCTTT,CASSSRGDRTTEAFF
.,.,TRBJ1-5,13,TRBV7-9,TGTGCCAGCAGCCGCGCAGGGTCGGAGCCCCAGCATTTT,CASSRAGSEPQHF
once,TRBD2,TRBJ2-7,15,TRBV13,TGTGCCAGCAGTTCCTCACTAGCGCGAACCTACGAGCAGTACTTC,CASSSSLARTYEQYF
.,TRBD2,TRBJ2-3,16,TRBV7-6,TGTGCCAGCAGCACCCGACTAGCGGGAGGGGAAGATACGCAGTATTTT,CASSTRLAGGEDTQYF
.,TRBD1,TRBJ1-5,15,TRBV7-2,TGTGCCAGCAGCCCGGACAGGGGGCTCAATCAGCCCCAGCATTTT,CASSPDRGLNQPQHF
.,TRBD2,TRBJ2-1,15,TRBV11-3,TGTGCCAGCAGCCTACTAGCGGGGGGATACAATGAGCAGTTCTTC,CASSLLAGGYNEQFF
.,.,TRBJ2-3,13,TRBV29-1,TGCAGCGTTGGGGGCAGGGACACAGATACGCAGTATTTT,CSVGGRDTDTQYF